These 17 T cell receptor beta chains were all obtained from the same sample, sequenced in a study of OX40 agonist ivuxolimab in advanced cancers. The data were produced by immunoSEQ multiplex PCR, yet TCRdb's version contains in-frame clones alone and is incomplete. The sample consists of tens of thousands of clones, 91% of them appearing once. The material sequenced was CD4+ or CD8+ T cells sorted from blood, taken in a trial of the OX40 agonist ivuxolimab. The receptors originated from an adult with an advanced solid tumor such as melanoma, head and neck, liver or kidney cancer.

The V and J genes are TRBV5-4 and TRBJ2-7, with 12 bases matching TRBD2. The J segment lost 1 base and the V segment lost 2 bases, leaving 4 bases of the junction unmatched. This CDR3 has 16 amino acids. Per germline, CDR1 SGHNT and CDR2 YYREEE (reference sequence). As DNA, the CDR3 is TGTGCCAGCAGCTTTGGACTAGCGGGACCTTCCTACGAGCAGTACTTC. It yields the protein CASSFGLAGPSYEQYF.

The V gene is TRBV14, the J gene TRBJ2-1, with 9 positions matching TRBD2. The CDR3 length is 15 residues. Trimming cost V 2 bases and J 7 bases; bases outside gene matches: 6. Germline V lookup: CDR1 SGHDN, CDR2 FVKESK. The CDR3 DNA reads TGTGCCAGCAGCCAACAGCTAGCGGGAACAAATGAGCAGTTCTTC. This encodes CASSQQLAGTNEQFF.

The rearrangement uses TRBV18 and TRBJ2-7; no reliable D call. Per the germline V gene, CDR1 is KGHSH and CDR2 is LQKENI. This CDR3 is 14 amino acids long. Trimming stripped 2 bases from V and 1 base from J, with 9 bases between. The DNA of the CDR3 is TGTGCCAGCTCACCAAACAGCTATTCCTACGAGCAGTACTTC. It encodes CASSPNSYSYEQYF.

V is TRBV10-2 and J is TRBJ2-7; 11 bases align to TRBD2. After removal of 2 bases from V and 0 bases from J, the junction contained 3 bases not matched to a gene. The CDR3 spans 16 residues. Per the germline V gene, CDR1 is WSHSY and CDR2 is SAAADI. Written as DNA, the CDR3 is TGCGCCAGCAGTGAGCTAGGGACTAGCGGCTCCTACGAGCAGTACTTC. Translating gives CASSELGTSGSYEQYF.

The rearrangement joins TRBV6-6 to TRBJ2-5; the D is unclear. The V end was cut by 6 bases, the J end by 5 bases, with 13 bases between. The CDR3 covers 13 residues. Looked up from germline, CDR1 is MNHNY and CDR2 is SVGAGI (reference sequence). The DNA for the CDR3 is TGTGCCAGCAGCTCCGGCCCGGCGGAGACCCAGTACTTC. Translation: CASSSGPAETQYF.

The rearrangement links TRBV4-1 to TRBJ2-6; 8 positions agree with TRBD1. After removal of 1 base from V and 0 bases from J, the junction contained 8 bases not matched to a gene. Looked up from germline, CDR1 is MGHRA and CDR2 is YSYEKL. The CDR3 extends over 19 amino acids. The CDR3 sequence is CASSQGRQGPISGANVLTF. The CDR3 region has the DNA TGCGCCAGCAGCCAAGGGCGACAGGGGCCTATCTCTGGGGCCAACGTCCTGACTTTC.

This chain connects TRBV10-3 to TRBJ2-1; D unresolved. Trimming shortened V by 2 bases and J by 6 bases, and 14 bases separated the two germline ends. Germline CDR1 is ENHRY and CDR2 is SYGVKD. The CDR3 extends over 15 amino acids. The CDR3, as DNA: TGTGCCATCAGTGAGACGGTACTTGCCCTCAATGAGCAGTTCTTC. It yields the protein CAISETVLALNEQFF.

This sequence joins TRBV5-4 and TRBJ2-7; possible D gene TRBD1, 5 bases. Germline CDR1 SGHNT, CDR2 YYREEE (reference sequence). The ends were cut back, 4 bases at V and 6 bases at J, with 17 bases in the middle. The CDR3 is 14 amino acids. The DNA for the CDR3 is TGTGCCAGCAGCCCCCGACAGCCAAATGCCGAGCAGTACTTC. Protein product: CASSPRQPNAEQYF.

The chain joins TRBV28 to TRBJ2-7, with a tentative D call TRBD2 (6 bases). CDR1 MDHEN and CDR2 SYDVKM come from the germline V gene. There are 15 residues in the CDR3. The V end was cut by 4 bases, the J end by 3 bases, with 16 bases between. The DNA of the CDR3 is TGTGCCAGCAGTTCGCAGGGCCCGGGGGTCTACGAGCAGTACTTC. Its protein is CASSSQGPGVYEQYF.

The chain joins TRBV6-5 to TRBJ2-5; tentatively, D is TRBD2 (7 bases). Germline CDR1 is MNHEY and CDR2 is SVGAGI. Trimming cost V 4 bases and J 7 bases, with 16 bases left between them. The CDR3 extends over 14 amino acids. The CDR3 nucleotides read TGTGCCAGCAGTTCGGGGGGCTCTGAGGGGACCCAGTACTTC. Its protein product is CASSSGGSEGTQYF.

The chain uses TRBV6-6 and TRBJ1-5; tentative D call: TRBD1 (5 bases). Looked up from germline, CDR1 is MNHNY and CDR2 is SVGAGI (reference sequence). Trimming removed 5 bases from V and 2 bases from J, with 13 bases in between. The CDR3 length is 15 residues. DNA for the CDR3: TGTGCCAGCAGTGGGGACGGGAGGGGCAATCAGCCCCAGCATTTT. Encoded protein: CASSGDGRGNQPQHF.

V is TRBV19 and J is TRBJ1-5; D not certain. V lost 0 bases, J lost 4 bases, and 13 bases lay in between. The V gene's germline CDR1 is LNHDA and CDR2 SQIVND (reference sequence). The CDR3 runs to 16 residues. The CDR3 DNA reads TGTGCCAGTAGTATAGAAGGGTGGTATCGGAATCAGCCCCAGCATTTT. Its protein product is CASSIEGWYRNQPQHF.

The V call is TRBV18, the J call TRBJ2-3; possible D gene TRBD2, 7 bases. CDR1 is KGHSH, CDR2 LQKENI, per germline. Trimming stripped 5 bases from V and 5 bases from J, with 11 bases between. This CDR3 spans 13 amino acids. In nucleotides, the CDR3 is TGTGCCAGCTCATCGGGGGGCGGAGATACGCAGTATTTT. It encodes CASSSGGGDTQYF.

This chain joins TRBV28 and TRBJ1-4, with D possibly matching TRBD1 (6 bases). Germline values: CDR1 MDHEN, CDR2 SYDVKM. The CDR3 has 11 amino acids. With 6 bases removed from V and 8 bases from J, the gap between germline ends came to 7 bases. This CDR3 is CASRRGEKLFF. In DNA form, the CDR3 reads TGTGCCAGCAGGAGGGGGGAAAAACTGTTTTTT.

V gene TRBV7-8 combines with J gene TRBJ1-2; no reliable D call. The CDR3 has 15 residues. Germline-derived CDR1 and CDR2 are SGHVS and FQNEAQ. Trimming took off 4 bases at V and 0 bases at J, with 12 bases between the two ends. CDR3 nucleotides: TGTGCCAGCAGCTCCCTGTCGCGGGCTAACTATGGCTACACCTTC. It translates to CASSSLSRANYGYTF.

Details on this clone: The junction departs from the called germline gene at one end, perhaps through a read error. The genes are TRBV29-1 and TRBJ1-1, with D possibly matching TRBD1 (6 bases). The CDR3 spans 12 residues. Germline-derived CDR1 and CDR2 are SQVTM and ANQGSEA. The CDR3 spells CSIDRTNTEAFF. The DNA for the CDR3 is TGCAGCATTGACAGGACGAACACTGAAGCTTTCTTT.

DNA of the CDR3: TGTGCCTGGAGTAAGGTGGGAAATACGCAGTATTTT. Its translation is CAWSKVGNTQYF. The rearrangement joins TRBV30 to TRBJ2-3; D gene unclear. This CDR3 contains 12 residues. Germline lookup yields CDR1 GTSNPN and CDR2 SVGIG (reference sequence). Deletions cut 2 bases from V and 7 bases from J, with 10 bases between.